The 21 T cell receptor beta chains in this list originate from one sample, sequenced in a study of CD8+ T cells in alopecia areata listed by TCRdb under 2018. Library construction relied on the immunoSEQ multiplex PCR assay. For TCR sequencing, RNA was extracted from every sample and reverse transcribed into cDNA to serve as template. TCRdb mirrors the immuneACCESS table, restricted to in-frame sequences. Some clones are absent from its copies; in checked studies, under half trace to an unresolved V gene, and the reason for the others is unknown. For this sample the table gives approximately 150,000 clones, of which about 60% were detected only once. The ten largest clones capture 4.5% to 5% of the sample. Material: CD4+ T cells sorted from blood. The origin of the receptors is a human donor in good health.

This chain joins TRBV29-1 and TRBJ1-2; D not resolved. The CDR3 sequence is 12 residues long. The germline gives CDR1 SQVTM, CDR2 ANQGSEA. Trimming took 5 bases from V and 8 from J, leaving 15 bases between them. In DNA form, the CDR3 reads TGCAGCGTTTGGACGGCCCGGGGAGGCTACACCTTC. Amino acids: CSVWTARGGYTF.

DNA of the CDR3: TGCAGCGTTGCGACAGGGTCGGGAGGTGAAAAACTGTTTTTT. Translating it yields CSVATGSGGEKLFF. The V call is TRBV29-1, the J call TRBJ1-4; TRBD1 matches 7 bases. The V gene's germline CDR1 is SQVTM and CDR2 ANQGSEA. V was clipped by 4 bases and J by 7 bases; unmatched bases: 9. The CDR3 has 14 amino acids.

J is TRBJ2-7 and V is TRBV7-9; D is undetermined. The V gene's germline CDR1 is SEHNR and CDR2 FQNEAQ (reference sequence). Trimming stripped 4 bases from V and 2 bases from J, with 6 bases between. The CDR3 has 12 residues. CDR3 protein: CASSSGPYEQYF. Here the CDR3 DNA reads TGTGCCAGCAGCTCCGGGCCCTACGAGCAGTACTTC.

J is TRBJ1-4 and V is TRBV5-1; tentative D call: TRBD1 (5 bases). Trimming took off 4 bases at V and 8 bases at J, with 18 bases between the two ends. Germline V gives CDR1 SGHRS, CDR2 YFSETQ. CDR3 size: 15 residues. CDR3 bases: TGCGCCAGCAGCCGCCAGGCAGGGCCGGCGGAAAAACTGTTTTTT. Translation gives CASSRQAGPAEKLFF. Filled out from reference TRBV5-1 and TRBJ1-4, the complete variable domain reads KAGVTQTPRYLIKTRGQQVTLSCSPISGHRSVSWYQQTPGQGLQFLFEYFSETQRNKGNFPGRFSGRQFSNSRSEMNVSTLELGDSALYLCASSRQAGPAEKLFFGSGTQLSVL.

The chain has TRBV25-1 and TRBJ1-1; D is uncertain. Germline CDR1 is MGHDK and CDR2 is SYGVNS. Between the trimmed V and J ends, which lost 4 bases and 0 bases, there was a span of 6 bases. The CDR3 is made up of 13 amino acids. The CDR3 coding sequence is TGTGCCAGCAGTGGTCAGATGAACACTGAAGCTTTCTTT. It yields the protein CASSGQMNTEAFF.

Only one count was recorded for this clone. This chain connects TRBV30 to TRBJ2-6; D gene ambiguous. Germline V gene lookup returns CDR1 GTSNPN and CDR2 SVGIG (reference sequence). V lost 0 bases and J 4 bases, leaving 13 bases between the germline ends. This CDR3 is 16 amino acids long. This CDR3 is CAWSVIWGTGANVLTF. The CDR3 DNA follows: TGTGCCTGGAGTGTAATCTGGGGAACCGGGGCCAACGTCCTGACTTTC. The variable domain in full, with the rest retrieved from reference TRBV30 and TRBJ2-6, is SQTIHQWPATLVQPVGSPLSLECTVEGTSNPNLYWYRQAAGRGLQLLFYSVGIGQISSEVPQNLSASRPQDRQFILSSKKLLLSDSGFYLCAWSVIWGTGANVLTFGAGSRLTVL.

This chain uses TRBV30 with TRBJ1-4; possible D gene TRBD1, 6 bases. The CDR3 extends over 15 amino acids. Trimming cost V 4 bases and J 0 bases, with 12 bases left between them. CDR1 is GTSNPN, CDR2 SVGIG, per germline (reference sequence). In nucleotides, the CDR3 is TGTGCCTGGAATTCAGGGGTGACAACTAATGAAAAACTGTTTTTT. The encoded protein is CAWNSGVTTNEKLFF.

This clone was counted once. The V call is TRBV27, the J call TRBJ2-5; D is unclear. The germline V and J ends were trimmed by 10 bases and 5 bases, with 11 bases remaining between them. CDR1 MNHEY and CDR2 SMNVEV come from the germline V gene (reference sequence). The CDR3 spans 11 residues. CDR3 loop: CATKLGETQYF. In nucleotides, the CDR3 is TGTGCCACCAAGCTGGGTGAGACCCAGTACTTC.

The chain links TRBV29-1 to TRBJ2-2; D unclear. The CDR3 runs 15 residues. Deletions cut 5 bases from V and 0 bases from J, with 13 bases between. The germline V gene encodes CDR1 SQVTM and CDR2 ANQGSEA. The CDR3 DNA follows: TGCAGCGTTTCCCGGACGGCTCCGAACACCGGGGAGCTGTTTTTT. Its translation is CSVSRTAPNTGELFF.

V gene TRBV5-4 combines with J gene TRBJ2-7; 12 nucleotides agree with TRBD2. V shed 4 bases, J shed 6 bases, and the junction held 8 bases outside the gene matches. The V gene's germline CDR1 is SGHNT and CDR2 YYREEE (reference sequence). This CDR3 contains 15 residues. CDR3 bases: TGTGCCAGCAGCCGTAGACTAGCGGGAGTGCGCGAGCAGTACTTC. Its translation: CASSRRLAGVREQYF.

J is TRBJ1-1 and V is TRBV2; D remains ambiguous. The CDR3 sequence is 12 residues long. The V and J ends lost 4 bases and 4 bases respectively, with 7 bases between them. CDR1 SNHLY and CDR2 FYNNEI come from the germline V gene. The CDR3 is CASSVLGTEAFF. The CDR3 DNA reads TGTGCCAGCAGTGTCTTGGGCACTGAAGCTTTCTTT. Full variable domain (outside the CDR3, taken from reference TRBV2 and TRBJ1-1): EPEVTQTPSHQVTQMGQEVILRCVPISNHLYFYWYRQILGQKVEFLVSFYNNEISEKSEIFDDQFSVERPDGSNFTLKIRSTKLEDSAMYFCASSVLGTEAFFGQGTRLTVV.

Regarding this clone: The same CDR3 can be traced to other DNA sequences in this sample. CDR3 loop: CASSTGYGYTF. Written as DNA, the CDR3 is TGTGCCAGCAGTACGGGTTATGGCTACACCTTC. The V gene is TRBV6-5, the J gene TRBJ1-2; no reliable D call. Germline V gene lookup returns CDR1 MNHEY and CDR2 SVGAGI. This CDR3 region has 11 residues. V was cut by 5 bases and J by 5 bases, with 6 bases left in between.

The rearrangement uses TRBV7-6 and TRBJ2-3; D is ambiguous. V lost 0 bases to trimming and J lost 1 base, with 5 bases between them. Germline V gives CDR1 SGHVS, CDR2 FNYEAQ. The CDR3 contains 14 residues. CDR3 DNA: TGTGCCAGCAGCTTAGCGGACGGCACAGATACGCAGTATTTT. This sequence encodes CASSLADGTDTQYF.

This clone was observed a handful of times. V usage is TRBV7-8 and J usage is TRBJ2-5; no firm D call. CDR1 and CDR2 (germline): SGHVS, FQNEAQ. V was clipped by 2 bases and J by 3 bases, with 13 bases between them. The CDR3 length is 15 residues. CDR3 DNA: TGTGCCAGCAGCTTAATGGAGATTCGAGAAGAGACCCAGTACTTC. It yields the protein CASSLMEIREETQYF.

In its sample, this clone is medium-sized. The V gene is TRBV5-1, the J gene TRBJ2-3; 10 bases match TRBD2. Germline values: CDR1 SGHRS, CDR2 YFSETQ. The V segment lost 3 bases and the J segment 3 bases; nucleotides outside the gene matches: 7. This CDR3 is built from 16 residues. For the CDR3, the DNA is TGCGCCAGCAGCTCGGCTAGCGGGAGTGGAACAGATACGCAGTATTTT. It yields the protein CASSSASGSGTDTQYF.

This clone was counted between two and nine times. The chain uses TRBV25-1 and TRBJ2-5, with 8 bases fitting TRBD2. This CDR3 is built from 13 residues. After removal of 9 bases from V and 5 bases from J, the junction contained 8 bases not matched to a gene. Germline V gene lookup returns CDR1 MGHDK and CDR2 SYGVNS. The CDR3 is CARIRGGRETQYF. The CDR3 coding sequence is TGTGCCAGAATACGGGGGGGTCGTGAGACCCAGTACTTC. Complete variable domain (other parts from reference TRBV25-1 and TRBJ2-5): EADIYQTPRYLVIGTGKKITLECSQTMGHDKMYWYQQDPGMELHLIHYSYGVNSTEKGDLSSESTVSRIRTEHFPLTLESARPSHTSQYLCARIRGGRETQYFGPGTRLLVL.

V usage is TRBV27 and J usage is TRBJ1-2; tentatively, D is TRBD1 (6 bases). Germline loops: CDR1 MNHEY, CDR2 SMNVEV (reference sequence). CDR3 length: 14 residues. V was cut by 6 bases and J by 4 bases, with 15 bases left in between. Here the CDR3 reads CASRREGGRYGYTF. The CDR3, as DNA: TGTGCCAGCAGGCGGGAGGGGGGTCGCTATGGCTACACCTTC.

V usage is TRBV6-5 and J usage is TRBJ2-1, with 9 bases fitting TRBD2. V was clipped by 7 bases and J by 4 bases; unmatched bases: 8. There are 15 residues in the CDR3. The germline CDR1 and CDR2 sequences are MNHEY and SVGAGI. The CDR3 DNA reads TGTGCCAGCATGCGCGGGAGGGAGATTTACAATGAGCAGTTCTTC. Translated, it gives CASMRGREIYNEQFF.

The rearrangement joins TRBV6-5 to TRBJ1-2; 10 nucleotides agree with TRBD1. CDR3 length equals 13 residues. Germline assignment: CDR1 MNHEY and CDR2 SVGAGI. V gave up 5 bases and J gave up 7 bases; unmatched junction bases: 4. The CDR3 DNA follows: TGTGCCAGCAGTCCCGGGACAGGGGTTGGCTACACCTTC. Translated: CASSPGTGVGYTF.

This chain uses TRBV5-1 with TRBJ2-5; possible D gene TRBD1, 5 bases. The V gene lost 2 bases and the J gene lost 4 bases, with 9 bases spanning the gap. The germline V gene has CDR1 SGHRS and CDR2 YFSETQ. The CDR3 totals 13 residues. The CDR3 DNA reads as TGCGCCAGCAGCTTCAGGGTTGCAGAGACCCAGTACTTC. Translated: CASSFRVAETQYF.

This chain connects TRBV5-1 to TRBJ2-3; TRBD1 aligns across 8 bases. The CDR3 is made up of 15 amino acids. J lost 3 bases, V lost 5 bases, and 8 bases had no gene match. Germline V lookup: CDR1 SGHRS, CDR2 YFSETQ. CDR3 coding DNA: TGCGCCAGCAGGCCCCAGGGGGCTAGGACAGATACGCAGTATTTT. Its translation: CASRPQGARTDTQYF.